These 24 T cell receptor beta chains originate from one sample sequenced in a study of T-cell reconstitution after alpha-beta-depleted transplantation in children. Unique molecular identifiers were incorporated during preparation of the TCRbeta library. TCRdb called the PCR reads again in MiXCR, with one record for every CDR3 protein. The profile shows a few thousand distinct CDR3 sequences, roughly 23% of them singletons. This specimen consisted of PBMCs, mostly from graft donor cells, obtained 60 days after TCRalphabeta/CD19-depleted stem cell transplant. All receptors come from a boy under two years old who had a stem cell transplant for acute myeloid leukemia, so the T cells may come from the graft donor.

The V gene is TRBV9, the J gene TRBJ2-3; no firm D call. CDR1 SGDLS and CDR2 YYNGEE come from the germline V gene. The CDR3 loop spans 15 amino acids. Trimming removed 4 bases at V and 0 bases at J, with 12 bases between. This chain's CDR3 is CASSRRAPSTDTQYF. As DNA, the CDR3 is TGTGCCAGCAGCAGACGGGCGCCGAGCACAGATACGCAGTATTTT. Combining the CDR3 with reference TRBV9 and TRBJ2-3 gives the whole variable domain DSGVTQTPKHLITATGQRVTLRCSPRSGDLSVYWYQQSLDQGLQFLIQYYNGEERAKGNILERFSAQQFPDLHSELNLSSLELGDSALYFCASSRRAPSTDTQYFGPGTRLTVL.

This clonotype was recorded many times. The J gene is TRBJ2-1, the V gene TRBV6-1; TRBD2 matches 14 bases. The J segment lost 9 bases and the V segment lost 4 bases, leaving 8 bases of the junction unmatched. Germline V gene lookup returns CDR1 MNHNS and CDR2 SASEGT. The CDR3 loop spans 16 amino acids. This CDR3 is CASSALGLAGVGEQFF. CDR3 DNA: TGTGCCAGCAGTGCTTTGGGACTAGCGGGGGTCGGTGAGCAGTTCTTC.

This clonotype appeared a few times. In DNA form, the CDR3 reads TGCAGTATTGTAGGGTCAACTAACACCGGGGAGCTGTTTTTT. Protein: CSIVGSTNTGELFF. V usage is TRBV20-1 and J usage is TRBJ2-2; D not certain. V lost 8 bases and J 2 bases, leaving 15 bases between the germline ends. Germline lookup yields CDR1 DFQATT and CDR2 SNEGSKA (reference sequence). This CDR3 spans 14 amino acids.

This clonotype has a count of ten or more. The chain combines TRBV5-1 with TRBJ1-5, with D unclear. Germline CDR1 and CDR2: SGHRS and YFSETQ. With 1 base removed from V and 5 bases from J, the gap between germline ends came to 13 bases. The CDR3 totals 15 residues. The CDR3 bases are TGCGCCAGCAGCTTGAGCGCACGGCTGGATCAGCCCCAGCATTTT. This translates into CASSLSARLDQPQHF.

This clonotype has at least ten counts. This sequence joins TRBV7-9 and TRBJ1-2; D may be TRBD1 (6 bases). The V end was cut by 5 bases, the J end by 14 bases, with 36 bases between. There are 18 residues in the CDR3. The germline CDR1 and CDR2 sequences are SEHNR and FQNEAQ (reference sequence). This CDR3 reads CASSTFLGGQGSLFRCTF. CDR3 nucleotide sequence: TGTGCCAGCAGCACATTTTTGGGGGGCCAGGGATCGCTCTTCCGCTGTACCTTC.

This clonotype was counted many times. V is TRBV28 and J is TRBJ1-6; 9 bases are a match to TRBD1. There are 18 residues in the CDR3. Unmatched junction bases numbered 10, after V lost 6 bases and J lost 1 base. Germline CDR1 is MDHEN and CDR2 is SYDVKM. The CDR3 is CASRLQGAPISYNSPLHF. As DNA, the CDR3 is TGTGCCAGCAGATTACAGGGGGCTCCTATATCCTATAATTCACCCCTCCACTTT.

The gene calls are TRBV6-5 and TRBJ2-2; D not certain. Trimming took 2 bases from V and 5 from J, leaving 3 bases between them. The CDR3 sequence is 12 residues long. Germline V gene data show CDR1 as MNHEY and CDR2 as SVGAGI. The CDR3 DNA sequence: TGTGCCAGCAGTTACCGGACCGGGGAGCTGTTTTTT. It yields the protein CASSYRTGELFF.

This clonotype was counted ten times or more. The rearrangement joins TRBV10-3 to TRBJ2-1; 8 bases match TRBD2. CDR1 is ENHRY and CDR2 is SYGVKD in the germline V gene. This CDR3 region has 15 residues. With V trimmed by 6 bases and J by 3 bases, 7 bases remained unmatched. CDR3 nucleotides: TGTGCCATCAGCTCACTAGCGGAATTCTACAATGAGCAGTTCTTC. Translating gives CAISSLAEFYNEQFF.

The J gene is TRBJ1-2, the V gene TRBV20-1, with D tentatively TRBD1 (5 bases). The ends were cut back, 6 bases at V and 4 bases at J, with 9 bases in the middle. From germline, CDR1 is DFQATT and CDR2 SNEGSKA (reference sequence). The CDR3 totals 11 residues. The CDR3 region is CSAGGVYGYTF. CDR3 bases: TGCAGTGCCGGGGGGGTCTATGGCTACACCTTC.

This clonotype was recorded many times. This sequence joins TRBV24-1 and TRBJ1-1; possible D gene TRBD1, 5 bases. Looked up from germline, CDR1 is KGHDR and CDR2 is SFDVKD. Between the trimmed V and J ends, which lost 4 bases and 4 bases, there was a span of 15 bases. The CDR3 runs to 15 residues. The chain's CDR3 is CATSDPGPGGTEAFF. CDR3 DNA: TGTGCCACCAGTGACCCGGGACCGGGGGGCACTGAAGCTTTCTTT.

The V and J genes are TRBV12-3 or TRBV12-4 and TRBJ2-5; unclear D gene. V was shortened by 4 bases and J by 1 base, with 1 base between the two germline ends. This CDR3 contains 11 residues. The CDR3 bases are TGTGCCAGCAGTTCCCAAGAGACCCAGTACTTC. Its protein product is CASSSQETQYF.

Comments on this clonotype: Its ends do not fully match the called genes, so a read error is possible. The CDR3 DNA reads as TGTGCTAGCAGTCCGGATCAGGGGGCCTACGAGCAGTACTTC. Translated, it gives CASSPDQGAYEQYF. V usage is TRBV7-7 and J usage is TRBJ2-7, with 7 bases identical to TRBD1. The CDR3 covers 14 residues. Germline values: CDR1 SSHAT, CDR2 FNYEAQ (reference sequence).

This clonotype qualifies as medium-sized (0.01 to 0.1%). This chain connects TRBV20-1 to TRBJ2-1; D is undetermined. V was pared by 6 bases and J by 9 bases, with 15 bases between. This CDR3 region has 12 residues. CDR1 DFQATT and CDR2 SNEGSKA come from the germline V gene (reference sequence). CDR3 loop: CSAAPQMVEQFF. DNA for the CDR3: TGCAGTGCCGCTCCCCAGATGGTTGAGCAGTTCTTC.

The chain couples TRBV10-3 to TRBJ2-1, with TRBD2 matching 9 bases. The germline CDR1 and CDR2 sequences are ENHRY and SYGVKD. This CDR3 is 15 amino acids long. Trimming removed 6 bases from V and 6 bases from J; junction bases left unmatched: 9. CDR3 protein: CAIRGQTSGVNEQFF. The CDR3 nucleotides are TGTGCCATCAGGGGGCAGACTAGCGGCGTCAATGAGCAGTTCTTC.

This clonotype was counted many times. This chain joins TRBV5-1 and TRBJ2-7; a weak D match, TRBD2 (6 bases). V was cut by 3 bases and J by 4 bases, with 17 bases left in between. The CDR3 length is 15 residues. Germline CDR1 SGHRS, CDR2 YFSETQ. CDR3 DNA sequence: TGCGCCAGCAGCTACGGCGACGGGAGAGGATACGAGCAGTACGTC. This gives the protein CASSYGDGRGYEQYV.

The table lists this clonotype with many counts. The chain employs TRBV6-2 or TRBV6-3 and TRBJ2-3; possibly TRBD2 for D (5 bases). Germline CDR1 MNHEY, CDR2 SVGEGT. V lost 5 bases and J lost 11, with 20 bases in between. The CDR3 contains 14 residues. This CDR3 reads CASSPRLTRFMQYF. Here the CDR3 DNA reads TGTGCCAGCAGTCCCCGACTAACAAGATTCATGCAGTATTTT.

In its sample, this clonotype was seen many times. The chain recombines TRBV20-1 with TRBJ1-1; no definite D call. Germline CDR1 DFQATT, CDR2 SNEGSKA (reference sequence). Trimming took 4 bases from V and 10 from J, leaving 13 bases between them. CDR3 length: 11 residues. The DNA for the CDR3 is TGCAGTGCTACAGTCCCACCCCGAGCTTTCTTT. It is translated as CSATVPPRAFF.

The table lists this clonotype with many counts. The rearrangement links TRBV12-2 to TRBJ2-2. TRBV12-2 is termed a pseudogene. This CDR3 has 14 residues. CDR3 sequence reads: CASRLYRTTGELFF. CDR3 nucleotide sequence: TGTGCAAGTCGCTTATACAGAACAACCGGGGAGCTGTTTTTT.

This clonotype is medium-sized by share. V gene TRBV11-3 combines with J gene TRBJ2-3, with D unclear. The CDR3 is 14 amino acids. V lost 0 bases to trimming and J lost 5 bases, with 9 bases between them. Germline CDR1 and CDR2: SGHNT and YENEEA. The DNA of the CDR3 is TGTGCCAGCAGCTTAGATCCCTGGGGAGATACGCAGTATTTT. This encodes CASSLDPWGDTQYF.

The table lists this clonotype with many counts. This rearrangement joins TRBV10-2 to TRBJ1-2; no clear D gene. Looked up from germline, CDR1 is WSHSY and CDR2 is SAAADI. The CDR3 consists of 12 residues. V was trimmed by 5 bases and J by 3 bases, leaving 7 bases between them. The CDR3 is CASSSDDYGYTF. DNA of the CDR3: TGCGCCAGCAGTTCGGATGACTATGGCTACACCTTC.

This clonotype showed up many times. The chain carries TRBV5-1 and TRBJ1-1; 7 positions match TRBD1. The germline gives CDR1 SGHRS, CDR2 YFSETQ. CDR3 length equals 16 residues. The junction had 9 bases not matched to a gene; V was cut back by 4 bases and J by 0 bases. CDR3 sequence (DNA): TGCGCCAGCAGCGGTCCGGGACAGACCATGAACACTGAAGCTTTCTTT. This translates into CASSGPGQTMNTEAFF.

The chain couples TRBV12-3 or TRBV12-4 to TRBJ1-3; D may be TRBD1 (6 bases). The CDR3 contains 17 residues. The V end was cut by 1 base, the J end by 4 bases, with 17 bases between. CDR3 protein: CASSLGGAGAEGNTIYF. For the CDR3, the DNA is TGTGCCAGCAGTTTAGGGGGAGCAGGGGCGGAAGGAAACACCATATATTTT.

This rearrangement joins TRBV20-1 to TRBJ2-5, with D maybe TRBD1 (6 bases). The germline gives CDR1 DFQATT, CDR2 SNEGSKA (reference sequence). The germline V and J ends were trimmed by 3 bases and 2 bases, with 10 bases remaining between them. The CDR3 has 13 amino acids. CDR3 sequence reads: CSARIGGQETQYF. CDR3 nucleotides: TGCAGTGCTAGGATAGGGGGACAAGAGACCCAGTACTTC.

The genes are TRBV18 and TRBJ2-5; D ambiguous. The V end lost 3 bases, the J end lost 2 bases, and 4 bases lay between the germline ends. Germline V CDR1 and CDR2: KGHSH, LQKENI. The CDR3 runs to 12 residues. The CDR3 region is CASSPGQETQYF. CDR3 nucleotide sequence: TGTGCCAGCTCACCGGGGCAAGAGACCCAGTACTTC. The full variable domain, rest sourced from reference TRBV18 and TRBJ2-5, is NAGVMQNPRHLVRRRGQEARLRCSPMKGHSHVYWYRQLPEEGLKFMVYLQKENIIDESGMPKERFSAEFPKEGPSILRIQQVVRGDSAAYFCASSPGQETQYFGPGTRLLVL.